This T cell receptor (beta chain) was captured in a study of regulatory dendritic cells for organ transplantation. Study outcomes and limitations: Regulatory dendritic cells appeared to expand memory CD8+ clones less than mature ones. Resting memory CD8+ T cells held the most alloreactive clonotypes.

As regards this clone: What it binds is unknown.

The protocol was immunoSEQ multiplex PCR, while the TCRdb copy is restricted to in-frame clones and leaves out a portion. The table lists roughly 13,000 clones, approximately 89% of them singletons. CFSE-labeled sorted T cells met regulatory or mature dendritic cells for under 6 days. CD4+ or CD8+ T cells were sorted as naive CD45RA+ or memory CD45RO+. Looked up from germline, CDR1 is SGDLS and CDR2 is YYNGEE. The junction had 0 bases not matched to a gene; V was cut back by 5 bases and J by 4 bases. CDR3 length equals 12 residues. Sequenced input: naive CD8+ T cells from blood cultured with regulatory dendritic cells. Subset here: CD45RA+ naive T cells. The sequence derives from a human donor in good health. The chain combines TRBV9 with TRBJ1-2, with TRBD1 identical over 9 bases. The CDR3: CASRGQGYGYTF. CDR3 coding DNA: TGTGCCAGCAGGGGACAGGGCTATGGCTACACCTTC.